This TCR beta chain stems from a study of blood T cell repertoires in COVID-19. Study in general: The samples span acute and convalescent COVID-19 from the United States, Italy and Spain.

Assay: immunoSEQ multiplex PCR; the TCRdb copy retains only in-frame clones and omits some. The sample includes about 150,000 clones, around 82% of them seen just once. Germline values: CDR1 SGHTA, CDR2 FQGTGA. V gave up 5 bases and J gave up 7 bases, with 12 bases separating them. This CDR3 has 14 amino acids. This clone showed up just once. Sequences were obtained from peripheral blood. This clonotype was sampled from a man aged 55 to 70 with COVID-19, enrolled during active disease. The chain links TRBV7-3 to TRBJ1-6, with TRBD1 as a possible D gene (6 bases). The CDR3 bases are TGTGCCAGCAGCGAACAGGGCACGAATTCACCCCTCCACTTT. Protein product: CASSEQGTNSPLHF.